The entry below gives a single T cell receptor beta chain sequence along with its context. Its cognate antigen is unknown. The data originate from a study of cytomegalovirus exposure and HLA in healthy donors. Study at large: In terms of ancestry, the Caucasian-associated cluster contained about 80% of the 350 to 450 genotyped donors.

The study ran its PCR with 60 Vbeta and 13 Jbeta primers. Assay used: immunoSEQ multiplex PCR; TCRdb lists only in-frame clones, some missing. There are fewer than 150,000 clones in the sample; about three quarters occur only once, and roughly 31% lies in the top ten. The ends were cut back, 4 bases at V and 2 bases at J, with 12 bases in the middle. Per germline, CDR1 SGHRS and CDR2 YFSETQ. This CDR3 has 15 residues. Study-wide results and caveats: Serostatus for CMV was the only available immune exposure information. Confirmation was obtained in vitro that a few CMV-associated chains are specific for CMV antigens. Exclusion as indistinguishable affected some V segments, including TRBV6-2 and TRBV6-3.

V is TRBV5-1 and J is TRBJ1-4; D may be TRBD1 (6 bases). Sample: PBMCs. This receptor was identified in a man aged 60 to 69 in good health and CMV-seropositive. This chain's CDR3 is CASSNGQLTNEKLFF. The CDR3 nucleotides are TGCGCCAGCAGCAACGGACAGCTTACTAATGAAAAACTGTTTTTT.